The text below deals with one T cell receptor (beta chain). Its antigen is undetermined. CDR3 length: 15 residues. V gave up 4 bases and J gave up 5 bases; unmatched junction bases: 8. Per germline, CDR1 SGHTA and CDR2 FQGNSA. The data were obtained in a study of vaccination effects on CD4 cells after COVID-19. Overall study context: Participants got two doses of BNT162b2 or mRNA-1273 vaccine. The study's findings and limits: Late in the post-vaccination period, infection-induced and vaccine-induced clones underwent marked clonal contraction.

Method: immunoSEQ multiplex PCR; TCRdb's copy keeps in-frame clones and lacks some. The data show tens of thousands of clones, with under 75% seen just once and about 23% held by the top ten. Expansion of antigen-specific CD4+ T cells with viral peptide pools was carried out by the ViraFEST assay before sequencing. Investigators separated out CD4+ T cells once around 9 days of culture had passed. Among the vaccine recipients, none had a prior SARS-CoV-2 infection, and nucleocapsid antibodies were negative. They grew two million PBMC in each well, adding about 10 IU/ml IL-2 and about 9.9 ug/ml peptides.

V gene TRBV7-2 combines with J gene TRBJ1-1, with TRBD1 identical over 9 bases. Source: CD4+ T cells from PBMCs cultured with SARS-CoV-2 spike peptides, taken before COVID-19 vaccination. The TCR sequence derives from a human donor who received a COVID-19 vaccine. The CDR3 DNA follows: TGTGCCAGCAGCTCCCGAAGGACAGGGGTAACTGAAGCTTTCTTT. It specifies CASSSRRTGVTEAFF.